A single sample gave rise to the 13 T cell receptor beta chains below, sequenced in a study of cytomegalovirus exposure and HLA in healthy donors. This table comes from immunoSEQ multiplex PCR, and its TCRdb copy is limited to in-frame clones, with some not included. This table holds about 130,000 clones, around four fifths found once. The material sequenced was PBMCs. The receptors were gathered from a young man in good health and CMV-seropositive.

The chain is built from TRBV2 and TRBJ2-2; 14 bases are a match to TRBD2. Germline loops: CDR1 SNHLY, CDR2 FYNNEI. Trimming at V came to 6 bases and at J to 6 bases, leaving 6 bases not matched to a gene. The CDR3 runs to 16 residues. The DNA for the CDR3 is TGTGCCAGCAGCGAAAGGACTAGCGGGGGGTCCGGGGAGCTGTTTTTT. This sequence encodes CASSERTSGGSGELFF.

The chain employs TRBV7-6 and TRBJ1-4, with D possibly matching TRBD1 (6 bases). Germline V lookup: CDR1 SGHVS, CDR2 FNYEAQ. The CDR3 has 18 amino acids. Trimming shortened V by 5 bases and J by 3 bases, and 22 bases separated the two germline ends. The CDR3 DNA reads TGTGCCAGCAGCCTTCGACAGGTGGAAAACTTATCTAATGAAAAACTGTTTTTT. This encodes CASSLRQVENLSNEKLFF.

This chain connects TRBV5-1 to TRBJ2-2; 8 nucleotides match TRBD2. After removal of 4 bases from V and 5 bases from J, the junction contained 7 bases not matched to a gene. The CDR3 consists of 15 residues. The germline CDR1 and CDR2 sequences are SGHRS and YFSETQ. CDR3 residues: CASSGSGSGTGELFF. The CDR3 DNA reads TGCGCCAGCAGCGGGAGCGGGAGTGGGACCGGGGAGCTGTTTTTT.

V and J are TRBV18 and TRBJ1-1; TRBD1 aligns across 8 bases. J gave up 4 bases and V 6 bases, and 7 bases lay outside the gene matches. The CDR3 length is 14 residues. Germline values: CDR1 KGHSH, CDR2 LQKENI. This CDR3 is CASSPGGRFTEAFF. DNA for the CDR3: TGTGCCAGCTCCCCAGGGGGCAGGTTCACTGAAGCTTTCTTT.

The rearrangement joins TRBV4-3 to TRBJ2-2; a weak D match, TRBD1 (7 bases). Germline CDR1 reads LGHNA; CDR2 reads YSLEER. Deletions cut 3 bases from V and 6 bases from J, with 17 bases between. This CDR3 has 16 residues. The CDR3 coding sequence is TGCGCCAGCAGCCACACCCCCGGCAGGGGGGCCGGGGAGCTGTTTTTT. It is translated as CASSHTPGRGAGELFF.

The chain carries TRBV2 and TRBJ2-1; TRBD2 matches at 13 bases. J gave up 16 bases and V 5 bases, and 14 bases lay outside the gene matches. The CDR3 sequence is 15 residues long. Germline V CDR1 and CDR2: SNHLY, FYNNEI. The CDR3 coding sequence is TGTGCCAGCAGTACGGCCGGACTAGCGGGAGATGAATGTTTCTTC. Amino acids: CASSTAGLAGDECFF.

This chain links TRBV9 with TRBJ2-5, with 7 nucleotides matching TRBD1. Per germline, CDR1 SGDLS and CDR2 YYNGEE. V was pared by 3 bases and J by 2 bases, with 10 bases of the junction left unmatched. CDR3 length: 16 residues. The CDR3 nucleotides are TGTGCCAGCAGCGCGACCGGGACAGCGATTCAAGAGACCCAGTACTTC. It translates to CASSATGTAIQETQYF. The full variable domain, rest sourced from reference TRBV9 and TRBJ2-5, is DSGVTQTPKHLITATGQRVTLRCSPRSGDLSVYWYQQSLDQGLQFLIQYYNGEERAKGNILERFSAQQFPDLHSELNLSSLELGDSALYFCASSATGTAIQETQYFGPGTRLLVL.

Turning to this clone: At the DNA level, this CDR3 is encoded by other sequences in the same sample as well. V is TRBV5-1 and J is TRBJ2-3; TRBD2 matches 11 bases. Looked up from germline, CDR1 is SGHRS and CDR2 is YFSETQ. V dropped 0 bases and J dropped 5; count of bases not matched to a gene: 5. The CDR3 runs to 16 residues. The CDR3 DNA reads TGCGCCAGCAGCTTGGGTAGCGGGGGGGCCAAAGATACGCAGTATTTT. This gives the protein CASSLGSGGAKDTQYF.

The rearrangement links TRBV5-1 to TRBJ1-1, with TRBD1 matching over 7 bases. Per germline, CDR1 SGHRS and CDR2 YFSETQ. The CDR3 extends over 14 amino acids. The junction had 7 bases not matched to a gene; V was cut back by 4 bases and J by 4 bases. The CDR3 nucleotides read TGCGCCAGCAGCGACAGGGATGGGTTCACTGAAGCTTTCTTT. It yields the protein CASSDRDGFTEAFF.

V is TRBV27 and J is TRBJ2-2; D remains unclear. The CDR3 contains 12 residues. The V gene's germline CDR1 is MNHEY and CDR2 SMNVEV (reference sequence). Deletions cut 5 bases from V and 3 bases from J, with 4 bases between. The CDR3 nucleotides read TGTGCCAGCAGTGACTACACCGGGGAGCTGTTTTTT. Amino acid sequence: CASSDYTGELFF.

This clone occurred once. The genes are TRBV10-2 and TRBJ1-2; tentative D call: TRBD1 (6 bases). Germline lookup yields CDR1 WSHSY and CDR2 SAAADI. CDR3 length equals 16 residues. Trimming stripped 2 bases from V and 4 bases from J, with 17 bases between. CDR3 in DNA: TGCGCCAGCAGTGAGGCGATAGGAGACAGGCTCTATGGCTACACCTTC. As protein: CASSEAIGDRLYGYTF.

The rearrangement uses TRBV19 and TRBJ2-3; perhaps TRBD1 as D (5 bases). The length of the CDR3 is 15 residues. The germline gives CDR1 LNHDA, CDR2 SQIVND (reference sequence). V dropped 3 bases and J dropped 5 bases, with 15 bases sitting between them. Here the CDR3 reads CASSMGQGKGDTQYF. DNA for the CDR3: TGTGCCAGTAGTATGGGTCAGGGAAAGGGAGATACGCAGTATTTT.

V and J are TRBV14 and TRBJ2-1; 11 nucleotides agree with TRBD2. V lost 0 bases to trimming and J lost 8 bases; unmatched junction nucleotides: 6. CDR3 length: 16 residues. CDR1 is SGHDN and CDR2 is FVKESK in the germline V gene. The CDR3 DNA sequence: TGTGCCAGCAGCCAAGAGATACTAGCGGGGGAGGATGAGCAGTTCTTC. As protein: CASSQEILAGEDEQFF.